Following are 10 T cell receptor beta chains from one sample sequenced in a study of monozygotic twins with inflammatory bowel disease. TCRdb reprocessed the 5' RACE reads and reports one entry per CDR3 protein, with no DNA. Its clone listing holds approximately 380,000 distinct CDR3 sequences. The sequenced sample consisted of blood. These receptors originate from a human donor with ulcerative colitis or Crohn's disease, or a healthy co-twin of an affected twin (not recorded which).

The rearrangement uses TRBV6-2 or TRBV6-3 and TRBJ2-5; the D call from TCRdb, TRBD1, cannot be confirmed without DNA. The germline gives CDR1 MNHEY, CDR2 SVGEGT. The CDR3 extends over 17 amino acids. The CDR3 loop reads CASSYPNGQGARETQYF.

The chain joins TRBV6-5 to TRBJ2-7. The CDR3 is made up of 14 amino acids. Germline V gives CDR1 MNHEY, CDR2 SVGAGI. The CDR3 region is CASSTHSGQYEQYF.

V gene TRBV19 combines with J gene TRBJ2-1; TCRdb's D gene call, TRBD1, goes unchecked for lack of DNA. Germline V CDR1 and CDR2: LNHDA, SQIVND (reference sequence). The CDR3 is 17 amino acids. The CDR3 loop is CASSVTGTGGARNEQFF.

The rearrangement links TRBV5-1 to TRBJ2-3. The CDR3 is 15 residues long. CDR1 is SGHRS, CDR2 YFSETQ, per germline. The CDR3 loop is CASSLAGKLTDTQYF.

The rearrangement joins TRBV7-6 to TRBJ2-7; TCRdb names TRBD1, which stays unverified in the absence of DNA. The CDR3 extends over 17 amino acids. CDR1 SGHVS and CDR2 FNYEAQ come from the germline V gene. The CDR3 spells CASSSIPGTISSYEQYF.

The chain combines TRBV7-9 with TRBJ2-7; TCRdb's D gene call, TRBD1, goes unchecked for lack of DNA. CDR1 and CDR2 from the germline V gene are SEHNR and FQNEAQ (reference sequence). The CDR3 has 16 residues. The CDR3 sequence: CASSLVRGTVTYEQYF.

This rearrangement joins TRBV5-1 to TRBJ1-1; no DNA is available, so the TRBD1 call from TCRdb remains unchecked. Germline CDR1 SGHRS, CDR2 YFSETQ. The CDR3 spans 19 residues. Here the CDR3 reads CASSLYPSGVSGLNTEAFF.

The rearrangement joins TRBV5-6 to TRBJ2-3; the TCRdb call, TRBD1, lacks DNA for checking. The CDR3 has 15 residues. Germline V gene lookup returns CDR1 SGHDT and CDR2 YYEEEE. CDR3: CASSFRGIGTDTQYF. The variable domain in full, with the rest retrieved from reference TRBV5-6 and TRBJ2-3, is DAGVTQSPTHLIKTRGQQVTLRCSPKSGHDTVSWYQQALGQGPQFIFQYYEEEERQRGNFPDRFSGHQFPNYSSELNVNALLLGDSALYLCASSFRGIGTDTQYFGPGTRLTVL.

J is TRBJ2-2 and V is TRBV30; the D call of TRBD1 rests on TCRdb alone, since no DNA is present to check it. CDR3 length: 18 amino acids. Germline CDR1 GTSNPN, CDR2 SVGIG (reference sequence). The CDR3: CAWSVRYGGTGNTGELFF.

The chain recombines TRBV27 with TRBJ1-2; as DNA is missing, the TRBD1 call by TCRdb cannot be tested. CDR3 length equals 14 residues. Germline assignment: CDR1 MNHEY and CDR2 SMNVEV (reference sequence). The CDR3: CASSFRDSLYGYTF.